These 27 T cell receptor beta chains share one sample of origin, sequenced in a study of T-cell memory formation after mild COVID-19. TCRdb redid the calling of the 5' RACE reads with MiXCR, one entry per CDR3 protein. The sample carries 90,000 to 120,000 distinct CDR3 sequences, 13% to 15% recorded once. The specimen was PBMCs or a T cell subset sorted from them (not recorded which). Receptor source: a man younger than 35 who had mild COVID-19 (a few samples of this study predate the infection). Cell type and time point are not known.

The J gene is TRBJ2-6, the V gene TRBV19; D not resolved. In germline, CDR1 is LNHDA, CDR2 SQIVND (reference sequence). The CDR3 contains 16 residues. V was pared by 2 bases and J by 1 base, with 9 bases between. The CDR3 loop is CASSIPNRSGANVLTF. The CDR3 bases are TGTGCCAGTAGTATACCCAACAGATCTGGGGCCAACGTCCTGACTTTC. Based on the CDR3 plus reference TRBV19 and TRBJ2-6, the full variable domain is DGGITQSPKYLFRKEGQNVTLSCEQNLNHDAMYWYRQDPGQGLRLIYYSQIVNDFQKGDIAEGYSVSREKKESFPLTVTSAQKNPTAFYLCASSIPNRSGANVLTFGAGSRLTVL.

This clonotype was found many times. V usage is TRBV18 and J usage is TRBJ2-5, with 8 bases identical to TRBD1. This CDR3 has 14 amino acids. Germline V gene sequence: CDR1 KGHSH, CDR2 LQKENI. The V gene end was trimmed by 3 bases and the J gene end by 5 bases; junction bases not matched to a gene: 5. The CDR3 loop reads CASSPGQDLETQYF. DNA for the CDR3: TGTGCCAGCTCACCGGGACAGGATTTGGAGACCCAGTACTTC.

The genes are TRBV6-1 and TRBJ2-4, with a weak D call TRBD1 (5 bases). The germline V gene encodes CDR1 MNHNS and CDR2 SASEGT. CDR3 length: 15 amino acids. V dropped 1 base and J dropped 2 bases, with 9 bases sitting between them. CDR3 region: CASSEEDSSKNIQYF. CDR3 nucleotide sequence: TGTGCCAGCAGTGAAGAAGACAGCTCCAAAAACATTCAGTACTTC.

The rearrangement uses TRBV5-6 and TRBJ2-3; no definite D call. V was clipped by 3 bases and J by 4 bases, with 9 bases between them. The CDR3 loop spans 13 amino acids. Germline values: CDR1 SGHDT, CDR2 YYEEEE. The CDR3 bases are TGTGCCAGCAGCTGGGCGGTAGCAGATACGCAGTATTTT. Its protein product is CASSWAVADTQYF.

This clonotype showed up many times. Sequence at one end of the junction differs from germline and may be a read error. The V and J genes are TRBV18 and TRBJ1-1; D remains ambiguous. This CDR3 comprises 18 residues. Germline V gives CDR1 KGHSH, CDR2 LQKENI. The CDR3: CASSPRGSKETSGSRLTF. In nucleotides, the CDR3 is TGTGCCAGCTCACCACGCGGTAGTAAGGAAACCAGTGGCTCTAGGTTGACCTTT.

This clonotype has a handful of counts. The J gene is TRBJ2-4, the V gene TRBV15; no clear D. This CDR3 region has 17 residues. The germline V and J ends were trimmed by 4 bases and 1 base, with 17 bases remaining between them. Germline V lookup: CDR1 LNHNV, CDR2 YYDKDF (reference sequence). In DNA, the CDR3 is TGTGCCACCAGCACCACGTACGGGTACGGGGCCAAAAACATTCAGTACTTC. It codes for CATSTTYGYGAKNIQYF. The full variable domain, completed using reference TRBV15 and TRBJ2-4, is DAMVIQNPRYQVTQFGKPVTLSCSQTLNHNVMYWYQQKSSQAPKLLFHYYDKDFNNEADTPDNFQSRRPNTSFCFLDIRSPGLGDTAMYLCATSTTYGYGAKNIQYFGAGTRLSVL.

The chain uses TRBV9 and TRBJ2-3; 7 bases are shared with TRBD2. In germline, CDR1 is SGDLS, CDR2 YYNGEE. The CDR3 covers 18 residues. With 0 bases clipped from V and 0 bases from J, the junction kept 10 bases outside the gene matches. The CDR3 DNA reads TGTGCCAGCAGCGTAGGTCCCATTACGGGGGGAAGCACAGATACGCAGTATTTT. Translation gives CASSVGPITGGSTDTQYF.

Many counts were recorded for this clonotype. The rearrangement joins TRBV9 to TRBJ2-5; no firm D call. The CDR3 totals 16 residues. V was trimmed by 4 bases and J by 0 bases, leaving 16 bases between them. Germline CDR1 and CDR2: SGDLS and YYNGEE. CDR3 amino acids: CASSSYAASDQETQYF. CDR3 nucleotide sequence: TGTGCCAGCAGCTCATACGCGGCCAGCGACCAAGAGACCCAGTACTTC.

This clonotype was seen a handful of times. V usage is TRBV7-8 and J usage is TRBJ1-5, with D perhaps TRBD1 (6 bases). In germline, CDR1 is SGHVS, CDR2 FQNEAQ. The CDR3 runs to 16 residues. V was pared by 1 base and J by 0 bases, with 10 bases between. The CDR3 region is CASSLEGVISNQPQHF. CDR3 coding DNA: TGTGCCAGCAGCTTAGAGGGGGTCATTAGCAATCAGCCCCAGCATTTT. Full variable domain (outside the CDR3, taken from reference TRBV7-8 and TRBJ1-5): GAGVSQSPRYKVAKRGQDVALRCDPISGHVSLFWYQQALGQGPEFLTYFQNEAQLDKSGLPSDRFFAERPEGSVSTLKIQRTQQEDSAVYLCASSLEGVISNQPQHFGDGTRLSIL.

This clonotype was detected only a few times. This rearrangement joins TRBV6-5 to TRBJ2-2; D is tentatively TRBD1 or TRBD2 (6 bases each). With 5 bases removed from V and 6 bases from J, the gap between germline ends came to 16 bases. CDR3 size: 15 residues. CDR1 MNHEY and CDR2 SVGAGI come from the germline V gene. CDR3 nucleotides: TGTGCCAGCAGTCCCGTGTTACGGGGGCCCGGGGAGCTGTTTTTT. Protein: CASSPVLRGPGELFF.

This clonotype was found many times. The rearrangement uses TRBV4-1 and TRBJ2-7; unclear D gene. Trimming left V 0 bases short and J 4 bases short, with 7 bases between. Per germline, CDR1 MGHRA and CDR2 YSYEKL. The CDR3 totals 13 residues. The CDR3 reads CASSQDRSYEQYV. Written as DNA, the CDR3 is TGCGCCAGCAGCCAAGATCGTAGTTACGAGCAGTACGTC.

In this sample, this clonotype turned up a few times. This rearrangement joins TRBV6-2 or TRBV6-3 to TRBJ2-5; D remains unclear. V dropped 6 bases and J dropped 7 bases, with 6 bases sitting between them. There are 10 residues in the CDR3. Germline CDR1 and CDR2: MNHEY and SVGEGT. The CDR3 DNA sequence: TGTGCCAGCAGAGGTGGGACCCAGTACTTC. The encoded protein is CASRGGTQYF.

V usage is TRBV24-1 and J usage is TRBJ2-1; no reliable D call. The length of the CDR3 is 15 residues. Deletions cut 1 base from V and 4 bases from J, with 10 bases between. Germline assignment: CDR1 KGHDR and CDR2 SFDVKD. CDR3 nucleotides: TGTGCCACCAGTGATTTTGCAGGCAGTTACAATGAGCAGTTCTTC. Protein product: CATSDFAGSYNEQFF.

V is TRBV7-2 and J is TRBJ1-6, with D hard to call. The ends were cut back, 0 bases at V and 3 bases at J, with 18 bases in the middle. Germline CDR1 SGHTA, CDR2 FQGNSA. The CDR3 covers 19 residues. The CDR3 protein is CASSLAQRKYRDYNSPLHF. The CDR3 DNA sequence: TGTGCCAGCAGCTTAGCGCAGAGGAAGTACCGCGACTATAATTCACCCCTCCACTTT.

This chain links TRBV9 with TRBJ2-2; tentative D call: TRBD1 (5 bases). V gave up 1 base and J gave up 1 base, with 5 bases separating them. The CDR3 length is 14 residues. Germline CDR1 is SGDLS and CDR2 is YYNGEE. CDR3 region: CASSVQGNTGELFF. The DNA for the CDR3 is TGTGCCAGCAGCGTACAGGGGAACACCGGGGAGCTGTTTTTT.

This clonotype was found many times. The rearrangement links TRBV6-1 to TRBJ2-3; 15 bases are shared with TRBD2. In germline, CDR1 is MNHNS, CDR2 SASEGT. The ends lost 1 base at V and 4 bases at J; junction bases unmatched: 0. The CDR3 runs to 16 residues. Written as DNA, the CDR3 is TGTGCCAGCAGTGAAGGGACTAGCGGGGGGGCAGATACGCAGTATTTT. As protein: CASSEGTSGGADTQYF.

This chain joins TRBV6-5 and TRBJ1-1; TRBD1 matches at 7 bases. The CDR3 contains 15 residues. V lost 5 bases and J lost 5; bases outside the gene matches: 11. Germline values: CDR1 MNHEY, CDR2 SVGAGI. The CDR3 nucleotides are TGTGCCAGCAGTCAGAGATCAGGGGGAAGAACTGAAGCTTTCTTT. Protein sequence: CASSQRSGGRTEAFF.

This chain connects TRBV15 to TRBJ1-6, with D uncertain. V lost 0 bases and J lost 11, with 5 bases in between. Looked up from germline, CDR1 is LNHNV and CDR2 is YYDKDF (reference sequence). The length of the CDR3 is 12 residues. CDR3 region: CATSRDFPPLHF. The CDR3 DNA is TGTGCCACCAGCAGAGATTTTCCACCCCTCCACTTT.

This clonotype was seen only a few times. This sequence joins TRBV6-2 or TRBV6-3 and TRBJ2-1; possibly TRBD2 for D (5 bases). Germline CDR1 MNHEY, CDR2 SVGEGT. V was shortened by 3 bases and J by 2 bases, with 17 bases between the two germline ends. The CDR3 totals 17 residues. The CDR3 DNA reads TGTGCCAGCAGTTATAGCGCGGCTAGACCTACCTACAATGAGCAGTTCTTC. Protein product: CASSYSAARPTYNEQFF.

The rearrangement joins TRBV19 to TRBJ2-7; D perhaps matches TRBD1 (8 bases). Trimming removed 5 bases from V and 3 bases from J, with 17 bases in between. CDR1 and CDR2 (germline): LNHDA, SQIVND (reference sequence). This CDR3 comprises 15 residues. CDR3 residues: CASSFGQGGGYEQYF. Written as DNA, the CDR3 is TGTGCCAGTAGTTTCGGACAGGGAGGGGGCTACGAGCAGTACTTC.

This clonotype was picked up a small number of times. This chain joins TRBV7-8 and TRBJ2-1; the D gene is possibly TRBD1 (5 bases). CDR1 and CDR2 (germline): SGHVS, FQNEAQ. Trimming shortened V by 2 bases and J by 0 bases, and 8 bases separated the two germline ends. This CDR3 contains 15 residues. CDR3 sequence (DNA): TGTGCCAGCAGCTTATGGCAGGGCTCCTACAATGAGCAGTTCTTC. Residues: CASSLWQGSYNEQFF.

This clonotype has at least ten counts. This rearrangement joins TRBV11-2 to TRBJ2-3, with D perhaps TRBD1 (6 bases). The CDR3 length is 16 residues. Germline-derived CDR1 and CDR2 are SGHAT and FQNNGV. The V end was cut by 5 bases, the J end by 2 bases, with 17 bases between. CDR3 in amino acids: CASSGNRVGITDTQYF. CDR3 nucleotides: TGTGCCAGCAGCGGCAACAGGGTTGGGATCACAGATACGCAGTATTTT.

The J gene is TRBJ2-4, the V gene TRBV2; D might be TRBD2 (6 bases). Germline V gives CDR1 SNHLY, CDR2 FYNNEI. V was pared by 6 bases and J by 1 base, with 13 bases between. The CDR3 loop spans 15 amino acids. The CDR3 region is CASRGTGEAKNIQYF. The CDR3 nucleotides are TGTGCCAGCAGGGGCACGGGGGAGGCCAAAAACATTCAGTACTTC.

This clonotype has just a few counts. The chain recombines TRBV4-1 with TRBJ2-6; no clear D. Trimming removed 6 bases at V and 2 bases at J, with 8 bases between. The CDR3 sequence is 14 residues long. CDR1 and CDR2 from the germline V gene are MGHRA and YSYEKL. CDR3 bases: TGCGCCAGCAGAACCAGGACTGGGGCCAACGTCCTGACTTTC. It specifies CASRTRTGANVLTF.

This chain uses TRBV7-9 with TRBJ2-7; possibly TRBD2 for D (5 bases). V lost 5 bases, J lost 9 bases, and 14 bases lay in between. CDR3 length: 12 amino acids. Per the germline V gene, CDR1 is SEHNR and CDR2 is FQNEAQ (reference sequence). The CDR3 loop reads CASSPGMDGQYF. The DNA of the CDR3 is TGTGCCAGCAGCCCCGGGATGGACGGGCAGTACTTC.

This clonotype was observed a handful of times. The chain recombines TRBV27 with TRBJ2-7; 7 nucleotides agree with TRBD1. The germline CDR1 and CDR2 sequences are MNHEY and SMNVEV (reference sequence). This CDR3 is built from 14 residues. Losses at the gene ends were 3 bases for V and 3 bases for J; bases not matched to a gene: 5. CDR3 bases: TGTGCCAGCAGTTTTTCGCAGGGGGACTACGAGCAGTACTTC. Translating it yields CASSFSQGDYEQYF.

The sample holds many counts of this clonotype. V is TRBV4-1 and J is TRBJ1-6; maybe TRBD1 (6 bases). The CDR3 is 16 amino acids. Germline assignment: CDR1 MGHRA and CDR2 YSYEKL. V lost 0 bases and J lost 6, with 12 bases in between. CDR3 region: CASSQDRTVLNSPLHF. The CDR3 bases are TGCGCCAGCAGCCAAGATCGGACAGTTCTTAATTCACCCCTCCACTTT.